Here is one TCR beta chain with its context. The data were obtained in a study of blood T cell repertoires in COVID-19. Study at large: COVID-19 samples from acute and convalescent phases originated in the United States, Italy and Spain. Sources were T cells, B-cell-depleted T cells, or PBMCs; the material itself was cDNA or gDNA.

Original methodology: Scientists estimated how many nucleated cells there were by amplifying reference gene primers. Data came from immunoSEQ multiplex PCR; TCRdb stores just in-frame clones and leaves some out. That table furnishes V, J and clone size, whereas the DNA furnished D and trimming. Among about 180,000 clones listed, around 76% were seen once. V lost 7 bases and J 6 bases, leaving 15 bases between the germline ends. Looked up from germline, CDR1 is SGHTA and CDR2 is FQGNSA. This CDR3 comprises 13 residues. The rearrangement joins TRBV7-2 to TRBJ1-1; perhaps TRBD1 as D (6 bases). The sequencing sample was made of peripheral blood. The receptor was isolated from a woman in her seventies with acute or convalescent COVID-19. The DNA for the CDR3 is TGTGCCAGCACCTTTGGAAAGGGGGCTGAAGCTTTCTTT. This sequence encodes CASTFGKGAEAFF.